The 12 T cell receptor beta chains listed next were all sequenced from one sample in a study of radiotherapy plus CTLA-4 blockade in lung cancer. Clones were sequenced by immunoSEQ multiplex PCR, and TCRdb holds only the in-frame ones, with some missing. The data contain 80,000 to 100,000 clones, more than 75% of them singletons. This material consisted of peripheral blood, taken from a patient treated with radiotherapy plus ipilimumab. Receptor source: a human donor with non-small cell lung cancer who had a partial response to radiotherapy plus ipilimumab.

In this sample, this clone turned up once. This chain links TRBV6-1 with TRBJ1-5, with D uncertain. Germline lookup yields CDR1 MNHNS and CDR2 SASEGT. This CDR3 comprises 16 residues. V was pared by 3 bases and J by 1 base, with 13 bases between. The CDR3 region has the DNA TGTGCCAGCAGTGACGTGGGTTTCGGGAGCAATCAGCCCCAGCATTTT. The encoded protein is CASSDVGFGSNQPQHF.

The chain uses TRBV2 and TRBJ2-3; 11 bases fit TRBD2. Germline V CDR1 and CDR2: SNHLY, FYNNEI. This CDR3 is 16 amino acids long. The J segment lost 4 bases and the V segment lost 3 bases, leaving 6 bases of the junction unmatched. In nucleotides, the CDR3 is TGTGCCAGCAGTGAGTTAGCGGGAGGGCCCGCAGATACGCAGTATTTT. It yields the protein CASSELAGGPADTQYF.

The chain couples TRBV7-2 to TRBJ1-3; D not resolved. The V end was cut by 4 bases, the J end by 2 bases, with 12 bases between. The germline V gene has CDR1 SGHTA and CDR2 FQGNSA. CDR3 length equals 15 residues. DNA for the CDR3: TGTGCCAGCAGCTCGACCTGGGCAGCTGGAAACACCATATATTTT. This codes for CASSSTWAAGNTIYF. Complete variable domain (other parts from reference TRBV7-2 and TRBJ1-3): GAGVSQSPSNKVTEKGKDVELRCDPISGHTALYWYRQSLGQGLEFLIYFQGNSAPDKSGLPSDRFSAERTGGSVSTLTIQRTQQEDSAVYLCASSSTWAAGNTIYFGEGSWLTVV.

This clone was seen only once. This sequence joins TRBV9 and TRBJ2-7; TRBD2 matches 8 bases. CDR3 length: 15 amino acids. After removal of 3 bases from V and 3 bases from J, the junction contained 8 bases not matched to a gene. The germline V gene encodes CDR1 SGDLS and CDR2 YYNGEE. CDR3 region: CASSASGSAHYEQYF. CDR3 DNA: TGTGCCAGCAGCGCCAGCGGGAGTGCCCACTACGAGCAGTACTTC.

This clone was recorded once. The chain uses TRBV25-1 and TRBJ1-3; TRBD1 agrees at 8 bases. The CDR3 contains 14 residues. J gave up 4 bases and V 7 bases, and 6 bases lay outside the gene matches. Looked up from germline, CDR1 is MGHDK and CDR2 is SYGVNS. The CDR3 spells CASTQDREGNTIYF. The DNA for the CDR3 is TGTGCCAGCACCCAGGACAGGGAGGGAAACACCATATATTTT.

This clone was counted between two and nine times. The chain joins TRBV7-2 to TRBJ1-5, with D unresolved. The length of the CDR3 is 14 residues. With 1 base removed from V and 6 bases from J, the gap between germline ends came to 10 bases. Germline V gives CDR1 SGHTA, CDR2 FQGNSA. CDR3 in amino acids: CASSLEREGQPQHF. The CDR3 DNA reads as TGTGCCAGCAGCTTAGAGCGGGAGGGTCAGCCCCAGCATTTT.

The rearrangement uses TRBV18 and TRBJ2-3, with 8 bases lining up with TRBD1. With 4 bases clipped from V and 5 bases from J, the junction kept 5 bases outside the gene matches. There are 14 residues in the CDR3. Per the germline V gene, CDR1 is KGHSH and CDR2 is LQKENI. CDR3 residues: CASSRQGAGDTQYF. The CDR3 DNA sequence: TGTGCCAGCTCACGGCAGGGGGCCGGAGATACGCAGTATTTT. Based on the CDR3 plus reference TRBV18 and TRBJ2-3, the full variable domain is NAGVMQNPRHLVRRRGQEARLRCSPMKGHSHVYWYRQLPEEGLKFMVYLQKENIIDESGMPKERFSAEFPKEGPSILRIQQVVRGDSAAYFCASSRQGAGDTQYFGPGTRLTVL.

This chain connects TRBV27 to TRBJ2-7; a possible D gene is TRBD2 (5 bases). CDR3 length equals 19 residues. The V end was cut by 2 bases, the J end by 5 bases, with 28 bases between. Germline values: CDR1 MNHEY, CDR2 SMNVEV (reference sequence). DNA of the CDR3: TGTGCCAGCAGTTTACAAGGAACGGGTGGCGGCTCGGTGAGGGACGAGCAGTACTTC. Residues: CASSLQGTGGGSVRDEQYF.

The V call is TRBV5-1, the J call TRBJ2-5; D perhaps matches TRBD2 (6 bases). Deletions cut 3 bases from V and 11 bases from J, with 20 bases between. This CDR3 has 14 residues. Germline V gene sequence: CDR1 SGHRS, CDR2 YFSETQ. CDR3 in DNA: TGCGCCAGCAGCTGGGTTGGTCCGCCGGGGGAGCAGTACTTC. Its protein is CASSWVGPPGEQYF.

The chain is built from TRBV5-1 and TRBJ2-5; maybe TRBD2 (5 bases). CDR3 length equals 14 residues. Germline V lookup: CDR1 SGHRS, CDR2 YFSETQ. The ends were cut back, 4 bases at V and 11 bases at J, with 21 bases in the middle. The CDR3 loop is CASSGSGITGLQYF. The CDR3 DNA reads as TGCGCCAGCAGCGGGTCGGGAATCACCGGCCTTCAGTACTTC. Looking up the rest from reference TRBV5-1 and TRBJ2-5 gives the full variable domain: KAGVTQTPRYLIKTRGQQVTLSCSPISGHRSVSWYQQTPGQGLQFLFEYFSETQRNKGNFPGRFSGRQFSNSRSEMNVSTLELGDSALYLCASSGSGITGLQYFGPGTRLLVL.

The chain has TRBV5-4 and TRBJ2-5; tentatively, D is TRBD2 (6 bases). Germline lookup yields CDR1 SGHNT and CDR2 YYREEE (reference sequence). CDR3 length: 14 residues. V lost 4 bases to trimming and J lost 4 bases, with 14 bases between them. The CDR3 spells CASSRREAGETQYF. In DNA form, the CDR3 reads TGTGCCAGCAGCCGTCGTGAAGCGGGAGAGACCCAGTACTTC.

This clone has more than one count but fewer than ten. The chain combines TRBV19 with TRBJ2-7; D remains ambiguous. Trimming removed 7 bases from V and 0 bases from J, with 13 bases in between. CDR1 and CDR2 from the germline V gene are LNHDA and SQIVND (reference sequence). The CDR3 covers 14 residues. The CDR3 is CASTPPRSSYEQYF. CDR3 coding DNA: TGTGCCAGTACCCCGCCAAGGAGCTCCTACGAGCAGTACTTC.